The 31 T cell receptor beta chains presented below share a single source sample, sequenced in a study of T cell changes during pregnancy in multiple sclerosis. TCRdb keeps only in-frame clones here, not all; method: immunoSEQ multiplex PCR. Here the sample spans some 94,000 clones, approximately 90% being singletons. Sequenced here: peripheral blood, sampled in the first trimester of pregnancy. These TCRs come from a female donor in good health, enrolled as a control in a pregnancy study.

This chain joins TRBV7-3 and TRBJ2-7; D may be TRBD2 (6 bases). The DNA matches TRBJ2-1 better at its end, which makes the J call doubtful. The CDR3 extends over 12 amino acids. CDR1 SGHTA and CDR2 FQGTGA come from the germline V gene. The DNA of the CDR3 is TGTGCCAGCAGACCACCTGCGGGGTCGCAGTTCTTC. As protein: CASRPPAGSQFF.

The V and J genes are TRBV19 and TRBJ1-1, with D unclear. Germline lookup yields CDR1 LNHDA and CDR2 SQIVND (reference sequence). The CDR3 extends over 11 amino acids. The germline V and J ends were trimmed by 5 bases and 5 bases, with 6 bases remaining between them. This CDR3 reads CASSFRTEAFF. The CDR3 bases are TGTGCCAGTAGTTTCCGGACTGAAGCTTTCTTT.

This rearrangement joins TRBV7-3 to TRBJ2-3; 8 nucleotides match TRBD2. Germline CDR1 SGHTA, CDR2 FQGTGA. The CDR3 has 19 residues. The V gene end was trimmed by 0 bases and the J gene end by 3 bases; junction bases not matched to a gene: 14. This CDR3 reads CASSLTGRGGLVTTDTQYF. The CDR3 nucleotides read TGTGCCAGCAGCTTAACTGGTCGGGGGGGCCTCGTAACGACAGATACGCAGTATTTT.

The genes are TRBV2 and TRBJ2-2; TRBD1 matches at 11 bases. CDR3 length: 15 amino acids. The V and J ends lost 4 bases and 5 bases, in that order; junction bases with no gene match: 3. The V gene's germline CDR1 is SNHLY and CDR2 FYNNEI. The CDR3 here is CASSAGQGATGELFF. DNA for the CDR3: TGTGCCAGCAGTGCCGGACAGGGGGCGACCGGGGAGCTGTTTTTT.

The genes are TRBV29-1 and TRBJ1-1; 8 positions match TRBD1. Trimming took 6 bases from V and 3 from J; bases not matched to a gene: 6. This CDR3 is built from 13 residues. Germline CDR1 SQVTM, CDR2 ANQGSEA. The CDR3, as DNA: TGCAGCGTGGGTCAGGGGGCGTACACTGAAGCTTTCTTT. The encoded protein is CSVGQGAYTEAFF.

The chain joins TRBV19 to TRBJ1-1; 7 positions agree with TRBD1. V shed 6 bases and J 5 bases; nucleotides not matched to a gene: 12. The CDR3 contains 15 residues. Germline CDR1 LNHDA, CDR2 SQIVND (reference sequence). The CDR3: CASRNRGPAQTEAFF. For the CDR3, the DNA is TGTGCCAGTAGGAACAGGGGACCCGCCCAGACTGAAGCTTTCTTT.

The V gene is TRBV4-2, the J gene TRBJ1-5; 8 nucleotides line up with TRBD1. Losses at the gene ends were 2 bases for V and 1 base for J; bases not matched to a gene: 4. Germline CDR1 LGHNA, CDR2 YNFKEQ. This CDR3 is built from 16 residues. The CDR3 loop is CASSQTGGNSNQPQHF. CDR3 sequence (DNA): TGTGCCAGCAGCCAAACAGGGGGTAACAGCAATCAGCCCCAGCATTTT.

This clone is a singleton in its sample. The chain combines TRBV19 with TRBJ2-3, with D uncertain. This CDR3 has 11 amino acids. Germline V gene lookup returns CDR1 LNHDA and CDR2 SQIVND (reference sequence). V was pared by 10 bases and J by 6 bases, with 11 bases between. CDR3: CATPKLDTQYF. CDR3 nucleotide sequence: TGTGCCACCCCCAAGCTCGATACGCAGTATTTT.

V is TRBV5-6 and J is TRBJ1-2; D is perhaps TRBD1 (6 bases). Germline lookup yields CDR1 SGHDT and CDR2 YYEEEE. The CDR3 sequence is 14 residues long. V lost 4 bases, J lost 4 bases, and 14 bases lay in between. CDR3 sequence: CASSPEGGSYGYTF. In nucleotides, the CDR3 is TGTGCCAGCAGCCCCGAAGGGGGATCCTATGGCTACACCTTC.

This clone showed up just a few times. CDR3: CANQRVRGYTF. DNA for the CDR3: TGTGCCAACCAGCGGGTTCGCGGCTACACCTTC. The genes are TRBV27 and TRBJ1-2; D unresolved. Trimming took 10 bases from V and 8 from J, leaving 14 bases between them. Germline CDR1 MNHEY, CDR2 SMNVEV (reference sequence). The CDR3 contains 11 residues.

This chain joins TRBV4-2 and TRBJ2-7; the match to TRBD1 covers 10 bases. The CDR3 covers 14 residues. In germline, CDR1 is LGHNA, CDR2 YNFKEQ. Trimming took 4 bases from V and 3 from J; bases not matched to a gene: 3. CDR3 amino acids: CASSPGTGDYEQYF. The CDR3 nucleotides are TGTGCCAGCAGCCCCGGGACAGGGGACTACGAGCAGTACTTC.

This clone was seen only a few times. J is TRBJ2-3 and V is TRBV9; 13 nucleotides match TRBD2. The trim removed 0 bases at V and 4 bases at J, leaving 8 bases unmatched. There are 18 residues in the CDR3. Germline CDR1 is SGDLS and CDR2 is YYNGEE. The CDR3 DNA reads TGTGCCAGCAGCGTAGGTTTGGGGGGGACTAGCGGGGCAGATACGCAGTATTTT. It specifies CASSVGLGGTSGADTQYF.

Here the CDR3 reads CASSYSGTGPYEQYF. CDR3 DNA: TGTGCCAGCAGCTACTCCGGGACAGGGCCCTACGAGCAGTACTTC. The chain carries TRBV11-3 and TRBJ2-7; TRBD1 matches at 9 bases. In germline, CDR1 is SGHNT, CDR2 YENEEA. The J segment lost 2 bases and the V segment lost 4 bases, leaving 6 bases of the junction unmatched. CDR3 length: 15 residues. The complete variable domain, with remaining parts taken from reference TRBV11-3 and TRBJ2-7, reads EAGVVQSPRYKIIEKKQPVAFWCNPISGHNTLYWYLQNLGQGPELLIRYENEEAVDDSQLPKDRFSAERLKGVDSTLKIQPAELGDSAVYLCASSYSGTGPYEQYFGPGTRLTVT.

This clone was recorded a few times. The chain carries TRBV27 and TRBJ1-6, with a tentative D call TRBD1 (6 bases). The CDR3 is 14 residues long. Trimming stripped 10 bases from V and 3 bases from J, with 13 bases between. Per germline, CDR1 MNHEY and CDR2 SMNVEV (reference sequence). The CDR3 here is CATRGAYYNSPLHF. Here the CDR3 DNA reads TGTGCCACCCGGGGGGCATACTATAATTCACCCCTCCACTTT.

The chain carries TRBV2 and TRBJ1-2; 7 bases are a match to TRBD1. The CDR3 consists of 13 residues. With 3 bases clipped from V and 6 bases from J, the junction kept 4 bases outside the gene matches. The germline CDR1 and CDR2 sequences are SNHLY and FYNNEI. The CDR3: CASSDRGLNGYTF. The CDR3 bases are TGTGCCAGCAGTGACAGGGGGTTGAATGGCTACACCTTC.

The count of this clone is one. The rearrangement links TRBV6-5 to TRBJ2-7; 8 bases match TRBD2. Germline V CDR1 and CDR2: MNHEY, SVGAGI. The CDR3 is made up of 15 amino acids. V lost 2 bases, J lost 2 bases, and 5 bases stayed unmatched. The CDR3 nucleotides read TGTGCCAGCAGTTACCGGGGGGGGCGACCCTACGAGCAGTACTTC. Translating gives CASSYRGGRPYEQYF.

The gene calls are TRBV27 and TRBJ1-2; 9 nucleotides line up with TRBD1. The J segment lost 2 bases and the V segment lost 5 bases, leaving 6 bases of the junction unmatched. Germline values: CDR1 MNHEY, CDR2 SMNVEV (reference sequence). The CDR3 consists of 15 residues. CDR3 region: CASSRRTGVNYGYTF. CDR3 sequence (DNA): TGTGCCAGCAGTCGTAGGACAGGGGTCAACTATGGCTACACCTTC.

V usage is TRBV7-9 and J usage is TRBJ2-1; possible D gene TRBD2, 6 bases. The germline V and J ends were trimmed by 4 bases and 6 bases, with 10 bases remaining between them. The CDR3 contains 13 residues. Germline V gene data show CDR1 as SEHNR and CDR2 as FQNEAQ (reference sequence). The DNA for the CDR3 is TGTGCCAGCAGCTATGGAGGGAGCAATGAGCAGTTCTTC. Amino acid sequence: CASSYGGSNEQFF. Filled out from reference TRBV7-9 and TRBJ2-1, the complete variable domain reads DTGVSQNPRHKITKRGQNVTFRCDPISEHNRLYWYRQTLGQGPEFLTYFQNEAQLEKSRLLSDRFSAERPKGSFSTLEIQRTEQGDSAMYLCASSYGGSNEQFFGPGTRLTVL.

In DNA form, the CDR3 reads TGTGCCAGCAGCTTGGGGGGCGGGAGAGGGAATTCACCCCTCCACTTT. Residues: CASSLGGGRGNSPLHF. The chain employs TRBV5-6 and TRBJ1-6; D may be TRBD1 (5 bases). Between the trimmed V and J ends, which lost 0 bases and 7 bases, there was a span of 14 bases. Germline V gene sequence: CDR1 SGHDT, CDR2 YYEEEE. This CDR3 is built from 16 residues. The full variable domain, its missing parts supplied by reference TRBV5-6 and TRBJ1-6, is DAGVTQSPTHLIKTRGQQVTLRCSPKSGHDTVSWYQQALGQGPQFIFQYYEEEERQRGNFPDRFSGHQFPNYSSELNVNALLLGDSALYLCASSLGGGRGNSPLHFGNGTRLTVT.

V usage is TRBV11-1 and J usage is TRBJ1-4, with a weak D call TRBD1 (5 bases). Per germline, CDR1 SGHAT and CDR2 FQDESV (reference sequence). Trimming took off 4 bases at V and 1 base at J, with 10 bases between the two ends. The CDR3 spans 15 residues. The CDR3 region is CASSSSGGTNEKLFF. Written as DNA, the CDR3 is TGTGCCAGCAGCTCGTCGGGGGGAACTAATGAAAAACTGTTTTTT.

The chain links TRBV19 to TRBJ2-3, with 7 positions matching TRBD2. This CDR3 region has 14 residues. CDR1 is LNHDA and CDR2 is SQIVND in the germline V gene (reference sequence). Losses at the gene ends were 4 bases for V and 6 bases for J; bases not matched to a gene: 7. The CDR3 nucleotides read TGTGCCAGTAGTAGGGGAGGGGAAGGGGATACGCAGTATTTT. Translation: CASSRGGEGDTQYF.

V is TRBV5-5 and J is TRBJ1-5; 8 bases are shared with TRBD1. J lost 5 bases, V lost 4 bases, and 8 bases had no gene match. Germline V gives CDR1 SGHKS, CDR2 YYEKEE (reference sequence). This CDR3 has 15 amino acids. The CDR3 DNA sequence: TGTGCCAGCAGCCACTGGACAGGGCGGGATCAGCCCCAGCATTTT. As protein: CASSHWTGRDQPQHF. Full variable domain (remainder filled in from reference TRBV5-5 and TRBJ1-5): DAGVTQSPTHLIKTRGQQVTLRCSPISGHKSVSWYQQVLGQGPQFIFQYYEKEERGRGNFPDRFSARQFPNYSSELNVNALLLGDSALYLCASSHWTGRDQPQHFGDGTRLSIL.

This clone was detected only once. This chain links TRBV20-1 with TRBJ2-7; D may be TRBD1 (6 bases). CDR1 and CDR2 (germline): DFQATT, SNEGSKA (reference sequence). Between the trimmed V and J ends, which lost 3 bases and 4 bases, there was a span of 7 bases. CDR3 length: 11 amino acids. The CDR3 nucleotides are TGCAGTGCTAGGAGGGGGTACGAGCAGTACTTC. Its protein is CSARRGYEQYF.

The V call is TRBV30, the J call TRBJ2-3; perhaps TRBD2 as D (7 bases). This CDR3 has 15 residues. Between the trimmed V and J ends, which lost 0 bases and 7 bases, there was a span of 17 bases. The germline CDR1 and CDR2 sequences are GTSNPN and SVGIG (reference sequence). The CDR3, as DNA: TGTGCCTGGAGTGTACTGGGTGGGGGGGCATATACGCAGTATTTT. The encoded protein is CAWSVLGGGAYTQYF. Looking up the rest from reference TRBV30 and TRBJ2-3 gives the full variable domain: SQTIHQWPATLVQPVGSPLSLECTVEGTSNPNLYWYRQAAGRGLQLLFYSVGIGQISSEVPQNLSASRPQDRQFILSSKKLLLSDSGFYLCAWSVLGGGAYTQYFGPGTRLTVL.

The chain joins TRBV5-6 to TRBJ2-5, with a tentative D call TRBD1 (6 bases). CDR3 length equals 16 residues. The V end lost 2 bases, the J end lost 0 bases, and 14 bases lay between the germline ends. The V gene's germline CDR1 is SGHDT and CDR2 YYEEEE. This chain's CDR3 is CASSFRDIGYQETQYF. The CDR3 DNA reads as TGTGCCAGCAGCTTTCGGGACATTGGGTACCAAGAGACCCAGTACTTC.

The rearrangement uses TRBV6-5 and TRBJ1-6; 7 bases match TRBD1. The CDR3 contains 15 residues. Germline V CDR1 and CDR2: MNHEY, SVGAGI. Germline trimming cut 2 bases from V and 6 bases from J; bases unmatched to any gene: 4. The CDR3 loop is CASSYQTGFNSPLHF. The CDR3 nucleotides read TGTGCCAGCAGTTACCAGACAGGGTTTAATTCACCCCTCCACTTT.

The rearrangement links TRBV11-2 to TRBJ2-1, with D uncertain. The CDR3 loop spans 14 amino acids. V shed 5 bases and J shed 6 bases, with 14 bases lying between them. Germline CDR1 reads SGHAT; CDR2 reads FQNNGV. This CDR3 reads CASSPFPSGNEQFF. CDR3 DNA: TGTGCCAGCAGCCCCTTTCCCTCCGGCAATGAGCAGTTCTTC.

This clone has only one observation. J is TRBJ2-7 and V is TRBV15; D may be TRBD1 (6 bases). Germline loops: CDR1 LNHNV, CDR2 YYDKDF (reference sequence). Trimming left V 8 bases short and J 4 bases short, with 18 bases between. The CDR3 consists of 14 residues. The CDR3 coding sequence is TGTGCCACCGGAACCTCACGCAGGGGTTACGAGCAGTACTTC. This codes for CATGTSRRGYEQYF.

The CDR3 nucleotides read TGTGCCAGCAGTTATACAGGGCGCTCTGGAAACACCATATATTTT. Protein sequence: CASSYTGRSGNTIYF. The gene calls are TRBV5-6 and TRBJ1-3; maybe TRBD1 (6 bases). The length of the CDR3 is 15 residues. The V gene's germline CDR1 is SGHDT and CDR2 YYEEEE. The V end lost 5 bases, the J end lost 0 bases, and 12 bases lay between the germline ends.

Of note for this clone: One junction end does not reproduce the germline sequence, and a read error may be involved. CDR3 bases: TGTGCCAGCAGCTGGGCCCCGGGGCGGGGGGGCCTCTTC. It translates to CASSWAPGRGGLF. V usage is TRBV5-4 and J usage is TRBJ2-7, with 9 bases matching TRBD2. Per germline, CDR1 SGHNT and CDR2 YYREEE (reference sequence). The CDR3 totals 13 residues.

This clone has only a few counts. This rearrangement joins TRBV6-1 to TRBJ1-5, with D possibly matching TRBD1 (6 bases). Trimming took 2 bases from V and 2 from J, leaving 10 bases between them. The CDR3 runs to 15 residues. CDR1 and CDR2 from the germline V gene are MNHNS and SASEGT. CDR3 loop: CASSEQGTGNQPQHF. As DNA, the CDR3 is TGTGCCAGCAGTGAACAGGGGACGGGCAATCAGCCCCAGCATTTT.